A selection of T cell receptor beta chains follows, all from one sample in a study of blood T cell repertoires in COVID-19. Sequenced by immunoSEQ multiplex PCR; TCRdb stores in-frame clones only, minus some. The sample lists 350,000 to 400,000 clones, approximately 88% seen once, with approximately 1% in the top ten. The specimen sequenced was PBMCs or T cells enriched from blood (not recorded which). These receptors were collected from a woman in her twenties or thirties with acute COVID-19. Each CDR3 is given with its conserved first and last residue. The D gene is left open where the match is weak. Size is omitted from some rows. Given values are once, few, many or a class for expanded clones.

clone size	D gene	V gene	J gene	CDR3 protein	CDR3 DNA
.	TRBD1	TRBV7-3	TRBJ2-3	CASSLTGGTQYF	TGTGCCAGCAGCTTGACAGGGGGTACGCAGTATTTT
.	TRBD1	TRBV24-1	TRBJ2-3	CATSETRGYADTQYF	TGTGCCACCAGCGAGACCAGGGGGTACGCAGATACGCAGTATTTT
once	TRBD2	TRBV27	TRBJ2-1	CASRLLAGGLGEQFF	TGTGCCAGCAGACTACTAGCGGGGGGGCTGGGGGAGCAGTTCTTC
.	.	TRBV15	TRBJ1-4	CATAPGGRRVEKLFF	TGTGCCACCGCCCCGGGGGGCCGTAGGGTTGAAAAACTGTTTTTT
.	.	TRBV18	TRBJ1-1	CASSPGRGIGDTEAFF	TGTGCCAGCTCACCAGGGAGGGGGATAGGGGACACTGAAGCTTTCTTT
.	TRBD1	TRBV10-2	TRBJ1-4	CASSRDRDEKLFF	TGCGCCAGCAGCCGGGACAGGGATGAAAAACTGTTTTTT
.	TRBD2	TRBV19	TRBJ2-7	CASSTPSGGLGGCTFEQYF	TGTGCCAGTAGTACACCTAGCGGGGGTCTGGGGGGGTGTACTTTCGAGCAGTACTTC
.	.	TRBV7-8	TRBJ1-1	CASSRREAAPNTEAFF	TGTGCCAGCAGCCGACGAGAGGCCGCACCGAACACTGAAGCTTTCTTT
.	.	TRBV7-9	TRBJ2-2	CASSLVGQSTGELFF	TGTGCCAGCAGCTTAGTGGGACAATCCACCGGGGAGCTGTTTTTT
.	TRBD1	TRBV27	TRBJ1-5	CASSLGQGLNQPQHF	TGTGCCAGCAGTTTAGGACAGGGCTTGAATCAGCCCCAGCATTTT
.	TRBD1	TRBV11-2	TRBJ1-2	CASSLKTGPNAYGYTF	TGTGCCAGCAGCTTAAAGACAGGGCCTAATGCCTATGGCTACACCTTC
.	.	TRBV1	TRBJ2-3	CTSSQAPGRCPTDTQYF	TGCACCAGCAGCCAAGCCCCTGGGAGGTGCCCCACAGATACGCAGTATTTT
.	.	TRBV4-1	TRBJ2-2	CASSSVRVTGELFF	TGCGCCAGCAGCTCCGTCCGGGTTACCGGGGAGCTGTTTTTT
.	.	TRBV11-2	TRBJ1-1	CASSDRTANTEAFF	TGTGCCAGCAGCGACAGGACCGCGAACACTGAAGCTTTCTTT
few	TRBD1	TRBV2	TRBJ2-7	CASSDPGTDYEQYF	TGTGCCAGCAGTGACCCTGGGACAGACTACGAGCAGTACTTC
.	.	TRBV29-1	TRBJ1-2	CSVINGTIYGYTF	TGCAGCGTTATAAACGGGACAATATATGGCTACACCTTC
.	.	TRBV19	TRBJ2-4	CASSIGLGTPPSNNIQYF	TGTGCCAGTAGTATAGGACTCGGGACTCCACCGTCAAATAACATTCAGTACTTC
.	TRBD1	TRBV5-1	TRBJ2-7	CASSSKGAHEQYF	TGCGCCAGCAGCAGCAAGGGGGCCCACGAGCAGTACTTC
.	TRBD1	TRBV18	TRBJ1-1	CASPRTGMNTEAFF	TGTGCCAGCCCTAGGACAGGTATGAACACTGAAGCTTTCTTT
.	.	TRBV27	TRBJ2-7	CASSLIKENEQYF	TGTGCCAGCAGTCTAATTAAAGAGAACGAGCAGTACTTC
.	.	TRBV5-1	TRBJ1-6	CASALDPGNSPLHF	TGCGCCAGCGCACTAGACCCTGGGAATTCACCCCTCCACTTT
.	.	TRBV5-6	TRBJ2-1	CASSGRKGYRDEQFF	TGTGCCAGCAGCGGGAGGAAAGGGTACCGGGATGAGCAGTTCTTC
.	TRBD1	TRBV30	TRBJ2-2	CAWHRTGSFFGTGELFF	TGTGCCTGGCACCGGACAGGGTCTTTTTTCGGCACCGGGGAGCTGTTTTTT
.	TRBD1	TRBV24-1	TRBJ2-7	CATSDPRQTGYEQYF	TGTGCCACCAGTGATCCTCGCCAGACAGGGTACGAGCAGTACTTC
.	TRBD2	TRBV7-3	TRBJ2-7	CASSSRTSGYEQYF	TGTGCCAGCAGTTCGAGGACTAGCGGCTACGAGCAGTACTTC
.	.	TRBV5-1	TRBJ2-5	CASSIGLDPSETQYF	TGCGCCAGCAGCATAGGACTGGATCCGTCGGAGACCCAGTACTTC
.	TRBD1	TRBV11-2	TRBJ2-7	CASSLGAKGAEQYF	TGTGCCAGCAGCTTAGGGGCCAAGGGGGCCGAGCAGTACTTC
.	TRBD1	TRBV6-5	TRBJ1-2	CASSYSIPGQGHGYTF	TGTGCCAGCAGTTACTCCATCCCGGGACAGGGGCATGGCTACACCTTC
.	.	TRBV2	TRBJ1-3	CASSAVGVAGNTIYF	TGTGCCAGCAGCGCTGTCGGGGTGGCCGGAAACACCATATATTTT
.	.	TRBV9	TRBJ2-1	CASRPGGPINEQFF	TGTGCCAGCAGGCCGGGGGGCCCTATAAATGAGCAGTTCTTC
.	.	TRBV29-1	TRBJ2-7	CSVEDRRQVPYEQYF	TGCAGCGTTGAAGATCGCCGGCAGGTACCCTACGAGCAGTACTTC
.	.	TRBV7-2	TRBJ2-1	CASSSRVEYEQFF	TGTGCCAGCAGCTCTAGAGTGGAGTATGAGCAGTTCTTC
once	.	TRBV3-1/TRBV3-2	TRBJ2-1	CASSSYQNEGRNEQFF	TGTGCCAGCAGCTCGTACCAGAATGAGGGAAGGAATGAGCAGTTCTTC
.	.	TRBV15	TRBJ2-5	CATSRGPQETQYF	TGTGCCACCAGCAGGGGGCCGCAAGAGACCCAGTACTTC
.	.	TRBV3-1/TRBV3-2	TRBJ1-2	CASSQPQGNGYGYTF	TGTGCCAGCAGCCAGCCTCAGGGGAATGGCTATGGCTACACCTTC
many	TRBD1	TRBV30	TRBJ1-2	CAWSVDRGYLYGYTF	TGTGCCTGGAGTGTAGACAGGGGGTACCTCTATGGCTACACCTTC
few	.	TRBV5-1	TRBJ2-2	CASSLLNTGELFF	TGCGCCAGCAGCTTGCTGAACACCGGGGAGCTGTTTTTT
.	.	TRBV19	TRBJ1-1	CASSISPSGWPKTEAFF	TGTGCCAGTAGTATCAGTCCCTCGGGTTGGCCGAAGACTGAAGCTTTCTTT
.	.	TRBV5-5	TRBJ1-1	CASSVGQQNTEAFF	TGTGCCAGCAGCGTCGGACAGCAGAACACTGAAGCTTTCTTT
.	.	TRBV5-4	TRBJ2-3	CASSLKTRQNTDTQYF	TGTGCCAGCAGCTTGAAAACCAGGCAAAATACAGATACGCAGTATTTT
.	TRBD1	TRBV11-1	TRBJ1-1	CASRPRQGANTEAFF	TGTGCCAGCAGACCAAGACAGGGGGCCAACACTGAAGCTTTCTTT
.	.	TRBV2	TRBJ2-7	CASSEFASPGTPYEQYF	TGTGCCAGCAGTGAATTTGCGAGTCCCGGGACACCGTACGAGCAGTACTTC
.	.	TRBV7-6	TRBJ2-1	CASSLVVPRGMTYNEQFF	TGTGCCAGCAGCTTAGTTGTTCCGCGGGGTATGACCTACAATGAGCAGTTCTTC
.	TRBD1	TRBV28	TRBJ1-5	CASSRGQGFGQPQHF	TGTGCCAGCAGCCGGGGACAGGGGTTTGGTCAGCCCCAGCATTTT